This T cell receptor (beta chain) was recovered during a study of T cells expressing NK-cell markers. Study-level results: Each of about 6 donors carried dominant NKG2C+ clonotypes accounting for about 1.0-7.0% of CD8+ T cells.

Following a re-call of the 5' RACE reads, TCRdb has one entry per CDR3 protein and lacks DNA. Its listing shows 140,000 to 150,000 distinct CDR3 sequences. Germline V gene data show CDR1 as MDHEN and CDR2 as SYDVKM. This CDR3 comprises 14 residues. Concerning this clonotype itself: Antigen: not known.

This sequence originates from a man between 18 and 29 years old in good health. The V call is TRBV28, the J call TRBJ1-5; TCRdb's D call of TRBD1 is untestable without DNA. Specimen: blood T cells: a sorted CD56 or NKG2C T cell subset, CD4+ or CD8+ T cells, or bulk PBMC T cells (not recorded which). The chain's CDR3 is CASSLTQQGQPQHF.